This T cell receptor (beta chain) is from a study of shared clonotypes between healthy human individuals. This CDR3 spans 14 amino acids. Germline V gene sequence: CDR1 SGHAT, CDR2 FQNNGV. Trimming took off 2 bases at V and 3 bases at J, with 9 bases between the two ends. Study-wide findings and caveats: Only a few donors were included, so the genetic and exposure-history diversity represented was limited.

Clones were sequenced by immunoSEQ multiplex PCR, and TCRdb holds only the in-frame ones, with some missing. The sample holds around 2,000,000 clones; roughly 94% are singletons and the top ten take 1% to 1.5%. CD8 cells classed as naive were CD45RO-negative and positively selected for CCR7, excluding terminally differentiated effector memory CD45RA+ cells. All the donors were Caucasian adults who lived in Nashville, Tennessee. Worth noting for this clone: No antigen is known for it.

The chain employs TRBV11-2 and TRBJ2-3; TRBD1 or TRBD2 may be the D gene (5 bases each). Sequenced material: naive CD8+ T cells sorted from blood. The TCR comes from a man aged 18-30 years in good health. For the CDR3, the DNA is TGTGCCAGCAGCTTAAAGGGGAGAACAGATACGCAGTATTTT. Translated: CASSLKGRTDTQYF.